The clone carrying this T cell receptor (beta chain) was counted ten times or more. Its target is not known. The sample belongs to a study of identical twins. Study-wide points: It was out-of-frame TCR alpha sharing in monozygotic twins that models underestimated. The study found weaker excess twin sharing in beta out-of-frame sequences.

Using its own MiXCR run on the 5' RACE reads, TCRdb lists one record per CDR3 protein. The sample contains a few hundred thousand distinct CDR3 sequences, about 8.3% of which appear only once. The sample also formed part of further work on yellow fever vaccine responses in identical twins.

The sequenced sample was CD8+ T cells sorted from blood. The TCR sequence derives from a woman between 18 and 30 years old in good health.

The CDR3 coding sequence is TGTGCCAGCAGTCCCCGGCAGGGCCCCACGTATACGCAGTATTTT. Encoded protein: CASSPRQGPTYTQYF. The rearrangement uses TRBV27 and TRBJ2-3, with D possibly TRBD1 on 5 matching bases. The CDR3 has 15 amino acids. Looked up from germline, CDR1 is MNHEY and CDR2 is SMNVEV (reference sequence). The V and J ends lost 5 bases and 7 bases respectively, with 19 bases between them.